This T cell receptor beta chain is drawn from a study of blood T cell repertoires in COVID-19. Whole-study context: T cells, B-cell-depleted T cells, or PBMCs provided the cDNA or gDNA that served as material.

The Seattle site enrolled patients during active infection and followed them longitudinally. Repertoires were generated with immunoSEQ multiplex PCR, while TCRdb's copy carries only in-frame clones and drops some. The sample lists about 260,000 clones, approximately 91% seen once, with 11% in the top ten. The germline CDR1 and CDR2 sequences are SGHNT and YYREEE (reference sequence). V was pared by 4 bases and J by 2 bases, with 3 bases of the junction left unmatched. This CDR3 is 14 amino acids long. The chain is built from TRBV5-4 and TRBJ2-7; the match to TRBD1 covers 10 bases. This receptor was taken from a woman aged 30 to 39 with COVID-19, enrolled during active disease. Source material: peripheral blood. This chain's CDR3 is CASSLDRGTYEQYF. Written as DNA, the CDR3 is TGTGCCAGCAGCCTGGACAGGGGGACCTACGAGCAGTACTTC.